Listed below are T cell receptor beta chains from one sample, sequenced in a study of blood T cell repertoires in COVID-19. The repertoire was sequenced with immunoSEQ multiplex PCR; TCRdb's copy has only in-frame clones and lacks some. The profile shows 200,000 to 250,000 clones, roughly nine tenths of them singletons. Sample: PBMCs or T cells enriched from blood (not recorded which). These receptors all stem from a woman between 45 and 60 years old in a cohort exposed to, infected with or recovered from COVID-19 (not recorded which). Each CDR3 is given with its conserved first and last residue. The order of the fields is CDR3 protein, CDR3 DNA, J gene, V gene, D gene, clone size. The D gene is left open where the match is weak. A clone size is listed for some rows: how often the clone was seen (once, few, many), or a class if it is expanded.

CASSPRDSSSTDTQYF	TGTGCCAGCTCACCGCGGGACTCCTCAAGCACAGATACGCAGTATTTT	TRBJ2-3	TRBV21-1	.	.
CASSETSGGLEQFF	TGTGCCAGCAGTGAAACTAGCGGGGGGCTTGAGCAGTTCTTC	TRBJ2-1	TRBV6-4	TRBD2	.
CASSVAAGLTDTQYF	TGTGCCAGCAGCGTAGCGGCAGGGCTGACAGATACGCAGTATTTT	TRBJ2-3	TRBV9	.	.
CASSADPGTGGYEQYF	TGCGCCAGCAGCGCGGACCCCGGGACAGGGGGCTACGAGCAGTACTTC	TRBJ2-7	TRBV5-1	TRBD1	.
CASSLAPGGSTEAFF	TGCGCCAGCAGCTTGGCCCCCGGGGGGAGCACTGAAGCTTTCTTT	TRBJ1-1	TRBV5-1	.	.
CASSLVGGASGNTIYF	TGCGCCAGCAGCTTGGTTGGAGGGGCTTCTGGAAACACCATATATTTT	TRBJ1-3	TRBV5-1	.	.
CASSEGGTNEKLFF	TGCGCCAGCAGTGAAGGAGGAACTAATGAAAAACTGTTTTTT	TRBJ1-4	TRBV10-2	.	few
CASSPQGQLNTEAFF	TGCGCCAGCAGCCCCCAGGGACAGTTGAACACTGAAGCTTTCTTT	TRBJ1-1	TRBV4-3	TRBD1	few
CASSSGTVQYF	TGTGCCAGCAGCTCCGGGACAGTTCAGTACTTC	TRBJ2-4	TRBV7-3	TRBD1	.
CASSVGGRDTEAFF	TGTGCCAGCAGCGTAGGGGGGCGAGACACTGAAGCTTTCTTT	TRBJ1-1	TRBV9	.	.
CASSYRTEAFF	TGTGCCAGCAGTTATCGTACTGAAGCTTTCTTT	TRBJ1-1	TRBV12-3/TRBV12-4	.	.
CASSEALSIYGYTF	TGTGCCAGCAGTGAAGCGCTGAGTATTTATGGCTACACCTTC	TRBJ1-2	TRBV2	.	few
CASSSRTGVDEQYF	TGTGCCAGCAGCTCGCGGACAGGGGTCGACGAGCAGTACTTC	TRBJ2-7	TRBV7-2	TRBD1	once
CASSVGSATNEKLFF	TGTGCCAGCAGCGTAGGTTCAGCAACTAATGAAAAACTGTTTTTT	TRBJ1-4	TRBV9	.	.
CASSLGQIGEAFF	TGCGCCAGCAGCTTGGGCCAGATTGGTGAAGCTTTCTTT	TRBJ1-1	TRBV5-1	.	.
CASSQDYNSPLHF	TGTGCCAGCAGTCAGGACTATAATTCACCCCTCCACTTT	TRBJ1-6	TRBV6-5	.	.
CASSFDRGRYVNTEAFF	TGTGCCAGCAGCTTCGACAGGGGGAGGTACGTGAACACTGAAGCTTTCTTT	TRBJ1-1	TRBV7-2	TRBD1	.
CASSQDFNRVIEAFF	TGCGCCAGCAGCCAAGACTTCAACAGGGTTATTGAAGCTTTCTTT	TRBJ1-1	TRBV4-3	.	.
CASSYMRDKDSNQPQHF	TGTGCCAGCAGTTATATGCGTGACAAAGATAGCAATCAGCCCCAGCATTTT	TRBJ1-5	TRBV6-2/TRBV6-3	.	.
CASSFGGGRGEQFF	TGTGCCAGCAGTTTCGGGGGGGGCCGAGGTGAGCAGTTCTTC	TRBJ2-1	TRBV6-4	TRBD2	.
CASSLEPRGRGEQYF	TGTGCCAGCAGCTTGGAACCGCGGGGACGGGGCGAGCAGTACTTC	TRBJ2-7	TRBV7-2	.	.
CASSQDPPGLIADTQYF	TGCGCCAGCAGCCAAGATCCCCCAGGGCTAATCGCGGATACGCAGTATTTT	TRBJ2-3	TRBV4-1	.	.
CASSDPGRVTDTQYF	TGTGCCAGCAGTGATCCAGGCAGGGTGACAGATACGCAGTATTTT	TRBJ2-3	TRBV6-1	.	.
CAWSGTGHTEAFF	TGTGCCTGGTCCGGGACAGGACACACTGAAGCTTTCTTT	TRBJ1-1	TRBV30	TRBD1	.
CASSFWGGRGTDTQYF	TGTGCCAGCAGCTTTTGGGGGGGCAGAGGCACAGATACGCAGTATTTT	TRBJ2-3	TRBV7-2	.	.
CATSDLSEDYNEQFF	TGTGCCACCAGTGATTTGTCTGAGGATTACAATGAGCAGTTCTTC	TRBJ2-1	TRBV24-1	.	.
CASSLASGQISGNTIYF	TGCGCCAGCAGCTTGGCTTCGGGACAGATCTCTGGAAACACCATATATTTT	TRBJ1-3	TRBV5-1	TRBD1	.
CASSPESGYYGYTF	TGTGCCAGCAGCCCCGAATCAGGGTACTATGGCTACACCTTC	TRBJ1-2	TRBV9	.	.
CASSESQGDSRKLFF	TGCGCCAGCAGTGAGTCCCAGGGGGACAGTCGAAAACTGTTTTTT	TRBJ1-4	TRBV10-1	TRBD1	.
CASSRTSGGGYEQYF	TGCGCCAGCAGCAGAACTAGCGGGGGGGGCTACGAGCAGTACTTC	TRBJ2-7	TRBV5-1	TRBD2	.
CASSPTGRTNYGYTF	TGCGCCAGCAGCCCAACGGGAAGAACTAACTATGGCTACACCTTC	TRBJ1-2	TRBV4-1	.	.
CASSFLPGTGSYGYTF	TGTGCCAGCAGCTTCTTACCCGGGACAGGGAGCTATGGCTACACCTTC	TRBJ1-2	TRBV7-8	TRBD1	few
CASSVNSKDGTNNEQFF	TGTGCCAGCAGCGTGAATAGTAAGGACGGGACTAACAATGAGCAGTTCTTC	TRBJ2-1	TRBV9	TRBD2	.
CASSQGASGASYEQYF	TGTGCCAGCAGCCAAGGGGCTAGCGGGGCCTCCTACGAGCAGTACTTC	TRBJ2-7	TRBV4-2	TRBD2	.
CASSPGTGNWGNQPQHF	TGCGCCAGCAGCCCAGGGACAGGGAACTGGGGCAATCAGCCCCAGCATTTT	TRBJ1-5	TRBV4-3	TRBD1	.
CSVEGELYEQYF	TGCAGCGTTGAAGGGGAGCTCTACGAGCAGTACTTC	TRBJ2-7	TRBV29-1	.	.
CAWSVGRFNSPLHF	TGTGCCTGGAGTGTGGGCCGGTTCAATTCACCCCTCCACTTT	TRBJ1-6	TRBV30	.	.
CASSQSYGGPRYEQYF	TGCGCCAGCAGTCAATCGTACGGGGGGCCCAGGTACGAGCAGTACTTC	TRBJ2-7	TRBV23-1	.	few
CASSMGQLNTEAFF	TGTGCCAGTAGTATGGGACAACTTAACACTGAAGCTTTCTTT	TRBJ1-1	TRBV19	.	.
CASERALRGRIAGELFF	TGCGCCAGCGAAAGAGCCCTCAGGGGGCGTATAGCCGGGGAGCTGTTTTTT	TRBJ2-2	TRBV10-1	TRBD1	few
CASRVDRGFSYEQYF	TGCGCCAGCAGGGTAGACAGGGGGTTTTCCTACGAGCAGTACTTC	TRBJ2-7	TRBV10-1	TRBD1	.
CASQTSIRNEQFF	TGCGCCAGCCAGACTAGTATAAGGAATGAGCAGTTCTTC	TRBJ2-1	TRBV5-1	.	.
CASSQGKGGTGGLGSQETQYF	TGCGCCAGCAGCCAAGGGAAGGGAGGAACAGGGGGCTTGGGGTCCCAAGAGACCCAGTACTTC	TRBJ2-5	TRBV4-1	TRBD1	.
CASSPSRGYEQFF	TGTGCCAGCTCACCAAGCAGGGGATATGAGCAGTTCTTC	TRBJ2-1	TRBV18	.	.
CASSSRQGGTDTQYF	TGTGCCAGCAGCTCAAGACAGGGCGGGACAGATACGCAGTATTTT	TRBJ2-3	TRBV7-2	TRBD1	once
CASSQSGTGLSSPLHF	TGTGCCAGCAGCCAATCCGGGACAGGGTTGAGTTCACCCCTCCACTTT	TRBJ1-6	TRBV7-9	TRBD1	.
CASSLVGGRPFF	TGCGCCAGCAGCCTAGTGGGGGGGCGGCCTTTCTTT	TRBJ1-1	TRBV4-3	.	.
CASSEPPVNTEAFF	TGTGCCAGCAGTGAGCCCCCCGTTAACACTGAAGCTTTCTTT	TRBJ1-1	TRBV5-5	.	few
CSVGSGGSNQPQHF	TGCAGCGTTGGGTCAGGGGGTAGCAATCAGCCCCAGCATTTT	TRBJ1-5	TRBV29-1	TRBD1	.
CATSDTRGVTTDTQYF	TGTGCCACCAGTGATACGCGGGGGGTCACCACAGATACGCAGTATTTT	TRBJ2-3	TRBV24-1	TRBD2	.
CASSPSGGPQETQYF	TGCGCCAGCAGCCCTAGCGGGGGGCCCCAAGAGACCCAGTACTTC	TRBJ2-5	TRBV5-1	TRBD2	.
CASSLTQGTENYGYTF	TGTGCCAGCAGCCTGACCCAGGGGACCGAGAACTATGGCTACACCTTC	TRBJ1-2	TRBV11-2	.	.
CASSVSPIGAGGNNEQFF	TGTGCCAGCAGCGTATCCCCCATCGGGGCAGGGGGGAACAATGAGCAGTTCTTC	TRBJ2-1	TRBV9	.	.
CASSQASSSTDTQYF	TGTGCCAGCAGCCAAGCCTCTTCTAGCACAGATACGCAGTATTTT	TRBJ2-3	TRBV3-1/TRBV3-2	.	.
CASSLADSGGYTF	TGTGCCAGCAGCTTAGCGGACAGTGGAGGCTACACCTTC	TRBJ1-2	TRBV7-2	.	.
CASRTGGYGYTF	TGTGCCAGCAGAACAGGGGGCTATGGCTACACCTTC	TRBJ1-2	TRBV2	TRBD1	.
CSASRQANEKLFF	TGCAGTGCTAGTCGACAGGCAAATGAAAAACTGTTTTTT	TRBJ1-4	TRBV20-1	.	once
CASSWLRETQYF	TGTGCCAGCAGTTGGCTCAGGGAGACCCAGTACTTC	TRBJ2-5	TRBV7-9	.	.
CAISESRTSGMTEAFF	TGTGCCATCAGTGAGTCCCGGACCTCCGGGATGACTGAAGCTTTCTTT	TRBJ1-1	TRBV10-3	.	.